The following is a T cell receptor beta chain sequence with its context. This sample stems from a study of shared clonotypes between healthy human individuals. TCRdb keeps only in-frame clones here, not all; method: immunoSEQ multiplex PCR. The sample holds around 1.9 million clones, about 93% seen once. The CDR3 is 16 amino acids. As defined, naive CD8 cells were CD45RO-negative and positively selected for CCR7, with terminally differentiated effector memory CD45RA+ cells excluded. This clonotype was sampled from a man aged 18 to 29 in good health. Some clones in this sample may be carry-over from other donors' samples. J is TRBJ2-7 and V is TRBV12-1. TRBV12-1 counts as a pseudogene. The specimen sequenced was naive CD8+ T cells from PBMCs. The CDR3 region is CASSTEGRGNPYEQYF. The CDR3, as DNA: TGTGCCAGCAGCACCGAGGGGCGTGGGAACCCCTACGAGCAGTACTTC.